This T cell receptor beta chain appears in the sequencing data of a study of T cell responses to AZD1222 COVID-19 vaccine. Study-level findings and limits: All repertoire sampling was performed exclusively after the peak T cell response. Donors in the cohort were predominantly white British and more often female, and clonal diversity was possibly underestimated.

CDR1 and CDR2 from the germline V gene are SGHAT and FQNNGV. V was shortened by 3 bases and J by 2 bases, with 13 bases between the two germline ends. The CDR3 covers 15 residues. Assay used: immunoSEQ multiplex PCR; TCRdb lists only in-frame clones, some missing. Of about 150,000 clones in the sample, 80% to 95% are singletons; the top ten hold approximately 5.9%. About this clone itself: Its target is unknown.

The sample consisted of peripheral blood, taken 28 days after the second AZD1222 dose. The gene calls are TRBV11-2 and TRBJ2-5; D assignment may be TRBD1 or TRBD2 (6 bases each). This TCR was recovered from an adult who received the AZD1222 COVID-19 vaccine. CDR3 sequence: CASSFLQGLQETQYF. The CDR3 DNA follows: TGTGCCAGCAGCTTTTTACAGGGACTGCAAGAGACCCAGTACTTC.